This T cell receptor beta chain was captured by sequencing in a study of shared clonotypes between healthy human individuals. Study-level findings and limits: Sampling covered nothing but blood. Tissue TCR repertoires likely differ from those found in blood.

The run depth of the assay was deep. TCRdb keeps only in-frame clones here, not all; method: immunoSEQ multiplex PCR. The table includes 600,000 to 700,000 clones, around 78% detected once. Germline-derived CDR1 and CDR2 are KGHSH and LQKENI. The CDR3 is made up of 13 amino acids. This clone was recorded a few times. Its antigen is not identified. One end of the junction varies from germline; a read error may be responsible. The source is a woman aged 25-40 years in good health. Sequenced input: memory CD4+ T cells sorted from blood. Noted subset: CD45RA-negative fraction. The rearrangement joins TRBV18 to TRBJ2-7; D might be TRBD2 (5 bases). The CDR3 region is CASSPESRIRENF. The CDR3 nucleotides read TGTGCCAGCTCACCAGAGAGTCGTATAAGGGAGAACTTC.